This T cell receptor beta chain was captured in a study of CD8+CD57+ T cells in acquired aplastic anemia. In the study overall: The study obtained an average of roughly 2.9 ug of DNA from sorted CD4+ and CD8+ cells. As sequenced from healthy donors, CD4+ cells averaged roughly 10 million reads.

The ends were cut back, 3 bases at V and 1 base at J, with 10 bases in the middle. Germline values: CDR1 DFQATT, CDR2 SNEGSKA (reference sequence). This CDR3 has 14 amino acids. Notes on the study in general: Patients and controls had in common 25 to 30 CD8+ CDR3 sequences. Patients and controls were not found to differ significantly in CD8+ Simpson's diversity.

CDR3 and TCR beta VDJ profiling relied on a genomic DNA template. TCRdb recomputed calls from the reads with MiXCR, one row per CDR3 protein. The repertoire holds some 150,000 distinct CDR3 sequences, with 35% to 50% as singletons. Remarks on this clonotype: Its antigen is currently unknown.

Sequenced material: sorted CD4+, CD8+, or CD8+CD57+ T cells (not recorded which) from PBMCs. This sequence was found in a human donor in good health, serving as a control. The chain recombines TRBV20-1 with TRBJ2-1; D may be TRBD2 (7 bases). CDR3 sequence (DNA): TGCAGTGCTAGCGGGGGGACATCCTACAATGAGCAGTTCTTC. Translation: CSASGGTSYNEQFF.